The 13 T cell receptor beta chains below come from one sample, sequenced in a study of control samples from healthy donors and cancer patients. Here immunoSEQ multiplex PCR was the method, and the copy in TCRdb shows in-frame clones only, minus some. The data hold tens of thousands of clones, with roughly 89% observed a single time. The material sequenced was blood. These receptors came from a man aged 45-65 years in good health.

The chain couples TRBV19 to TRBJ1-5; the D is unclear. In germline, CDR1 is LNHDA, CDR2 SQIVND (reference sequence). The CDR3 totals 15 residues. Trimming cost V 3 bases and J 0 bases, with 9 bases left between them. In DNA form, the CDR3 reads TGTGCCAGTAGTATCGGCAGGAATAGCAATCAGCCCCAGCATTTT. Translation: CASSIGRNSNQPQHF. Supplemented by reference TRBV19 and TRBJ1-5, the full variable domain reads DGGITQSPKYLFRKEGQNVTLSCEQNLNHDAMYWYRQDPGQGLRLIYYSQIVNDFQKGDIAEGYSVSREKKESFPLTVTSAQKNPTAFYLCASSIGRNSNQPQHFGDGTRLSIL.

V is TRBV21-1 and J is TRBJ1-3; the DNA was not used to check the table's D call, TRBD1. TRBV21-1 is a pseudogene. The CDR3 is 17 amino acids. The CDR3: CASSKEDRGCSGNTIYF. The CDR3, as DNA: TGTGCCAGCAGCAAAGAAGACAGGGGCTGCTCTGGAAACACCATATATTTT.

This clone was detected only once. The V gene is TRBV9, the J gene TRBJ1-6; the D gene is possibly TRBD1 (6 bases). Germline-derived CDR1 and CDR2 are SGDLS and YYNGEE. The CDR3 has 15 residues. Deletions cut 0 bases from V and 8 bases from J, with 12 bases between. CDR3 sequence: CASSVVAGDHSPLHF. Written as DNA, the CDR3 is TGTGCCAGCAGCGTAGTCGCAGGGGATCATTCACCCCTCCACTTT.

The chain's CDR3 is CASSLILSNTEAFF. CDR3 nucleotide sequence: TGTGCCAGCAGCTTAATACTTTCGAACACTGAAGCTTTCTTT. This rearrangement joins TRBV7-2 to TRBJ1-1, with D uncertain. The CDR3 totals 14 residues. CDR1 is SGHTA, CDR2 FQGNSA, per germline. Trimming removed 2 bases at V and 1 base at J, with 8 bases between.

This sequence joins TRBV7-9 and TRBJ1-6; 9 nucleotides line up with TRBD1. This CDR3 region has 13 residues. CDR1 is SEHNR and CDR2 is FQNEAQ in the germline V gene (reference sequence). V was clipped by 6 bases and J by 8 bases; unmatched bases: 2. The CDR3 loop reads CASRRTGDSPLHF. CDR3 DNA: TGTGCCAGCAGAAGGACAGGGGATTCACCCCTCCACTTT.

V is TRBV6-6 and J is TRBJ2-7; 7 nucleotides line up with TRBD1. Looked up from germline, CDR1 is MNHNY and CDR2 is SVGAGI (reference sequence). V trimming: 6 bases; J trimming: 2 bases; junction bases outside the gene matches: 4. The CDR3 spans 13 residues. CDR3 nucleotides: TGTGCCAGCAGCCGACAGGGACCCTACGAGCAGTACTTC. It yields the protein CASSRQGPYEQYF.

The chain couples TRBV10-2 to TRBJ2-1; 11 bases align to TRBD2. Trimming took 7 bases from V and 5 from J; bases not matched to a gene: 13. Germline-derived CDR1 and CDR2 are WSHSY and SAAADI. This CDR3 has 17 amino acids. The CDR3 bases are TGCGCCAGCATAAGTAGCGGGGGGGGACTGGGGAACAATGAGCAGTTCTTC. Residues: CASISSGGGLGNNEQFF.

V is TRBV12-5 and J is TRBJ2-7, with D possibly matching TRBD1 (5 bases). Germline CDR1 LGHNT, CDR2 FRNRAP. V was cut by 6 bases and J by 4 bases, with 13 bases left in between. The CDR3 covers 13 residues. The CDR3 coding sequence is TGTGCTAGTGGGCAGGGTTTCAGTTACGAGCAGTACTTC. Protein sequence: CASGQGFSYEQYF.

The genes are TRBV5-4 and TRBJ1-5; D is possibly TRBD1 (6 bases). Germline V lookup: CDR1 SGHNT, CDR2 YYREEE (reference sequence). CDR3 length equals 14 residues. Trimming shortened V by 4 bases and J by 6 bases, and 14 bases separated the two germline ends. The CDR3 loop is CASSRGGASQPQHF. The CDR3 DNA reads as TGTGCCAGCAGCCGCGGGGGGGCATCTCAGCCCCAGCATTTT.

This chain links TRBV10-3 with TRBJ1-2, with 7 bases fitting TRBD1. The V gene end was trimmed by 3 bases and the J gene end by 2 bases; junction bases not matched to a gene: 6. Germline CDR1 and CDR2: ENHRY and SYGVKD. There are 15 residues in the CDR3. The CDR3 DNA follows: TGTGCCATCAGTGACCGACAGGGATTAAACTATGGCTACACCTTC. It yields the protein CAISDRQGLNYGYTF.

The chain employs TRBV30 and TRBJ1-6; D is unresolved. Deletions cut 4 bases from V and 5 bases from J, with 12 bases between. The CDR3 is 14 amino acids. CDR1 and CDR2 from the germline V gene are GTSNPN and SVGIG (reference sequence). CDR3 nucleotides: TGTGCCTGGAACCGAGGCGGTGATAATTCACCCCTCCACTTT. Translation: CAWNRGGDNSPLHF.

V is TRBV18 and J is TRBJ2-7; D ambiguous. The CDR3 has 13 amino acids. The V gene lost 3 bases and the J gene lost 5 bases, with 11 bases spanning the gap. CDR1 and CDR2 from the germline V gene are KGHSH and LQKENI. As DNA, the CDR3 is TGTGCCAGCTCACCTCCTAGTTCCCACGAGCAGTACTTC. Translation gives CASSPPSSHEQYF.

Note on this clone: This same CDR3 is encoded by further DNA sequences in the sample. This chain joins TRBV19 and TRBJ1-1, with a weak D call TRBD1 (6 bases). The CDR3 has 13 residues. Germline V lookup: CDR1 LNHDA, CDR2 SQIVND (reference sequence). V dropped 5 bases and J dropped 1 base, with 8 bases sitting between them. The CDR3 bases are TGTGCCAGTAGTGACAGGCCGAACACTGAAGCTTTCTTT. Protein product: CASSDRPNTEAFF.